These T cell receptor beta chains were read from a single sample in a study of regulatory T cells in long-lasting Graves disease. MiXCR, applied by TCRdb to the multiplex PCR reads, yields one record per CDR3 protein. The repertoire includes 530,000 or so distinct CDR3 sequences, around an eighth of them detected once, and 10% sits in the top ten. The sample was also reused in another study, on T cells in Graves' hyperthyroidism and ophthalmopathy.

Source: peripheral blood mononuclear cells (PBMCs), taken at new diagnosis, from a patient treated with antithyroid drugs. These receptors were obtained from a man aged 30-40 years with Graves disease. Both conserved end residues are part of each CDR3. A D gene is named only where the DNA matches it firmly. For some rows the clone size is stated as once, few or many, or as a class when expanded; others skip it.

J: TRBJ2-4
V: TRBV5-1
size: -
D: -
CDR3: CASSQGPSKNIQYF
DNA: TGCGCCAGCTCTCAGGGCCCCAGCAAAAACATTCAGTACTTC

J: TRBJ2-7
V: TRBV6-2/TRBV6-3
size: many
D: -
CDR3: CASSYSFQGKNEQYF
DNA: TGTGCCAGCAGTTACTCGTTCCAGGGAAAGAACGAGCAGTACTTC

J: TRBJ2-5
V: TRBV27
size: many
D: -
CDR3: CASSLHGAETQYF
DNA: TGTGCCAGCAGTTTACACGGGGCGGAGACCCAGTACTTC

J: TRBJ2-3
V: TRBV29-1
size: many
D: TRBD1
CDR3: CSVDRQGNTDTQYF
DNA: TGCAGCGTTGATCGACAGGGAAATACCGATACGCAGTATTTT

J: TRBJ2-2
V: TRBV27
size: -
D: TRBD1
CDR3: CASRKGTGGTGELFF
DNA: TGTGCCAGCCGAAAGGGGACAGGGGGTACCGGGGAGCTGTTTTTT

J: TRBJ2-4
V: TRBV7-2
size: many
D: -
CDR3: CASSFIGGPPWNIQYF
DNA: TGTGCCAGCAGCTTTATAGGTGGGCCCCCCTGGAACATTCAGTACTTC

J: TRBJ2-3
V: TRBV15
size: -
D: TRBD1
CDR3: CATSRDRQGTVTDTQYF
DNA: TGTGCCACCAGCAGAGATCGACAGGGTACGGTCACAGATACGCAGTATTTT

J: TRBJ2-3
V: TRBV18
size: many
D: TRBD1
CDR3: CASSPSRGQGDTQYF
DNA: TGTGCCAGCTCACCGTCCAGGGGGCAGGGAGATACGCAGTATTTT

J: TRBJ1-5
V: TRBV5-6
size: many
D: -
CDR3: CASSGAQGRQPQHF
DNA: TGTGCCAGCAGCGGAGCACAGGGTAGGCAGCCCCAGCATTTT

J: TRBJ2-3
V: TRBV12-3/TRBV12-4
size: many
D: -
CDR3: CASSYSRELSTDTQYF
DNA: TGTGCCAGCAGTTATTCCAGAGAGTTGAGCACAGATACGCAGTATTTT

J: TRBJ2-3
V: TRBV5-1
size: many
D: -
CDR3: CASSLQADRSDTQYF
DNA: TGCGCCAGCAGCTTGCAGGCGGACAGATCAGATACGCAGTATTTT

J: TRBJ1-2
V: TRBV12-3/TRBV12-4
size: many
D: -
CDR3: CASSLNYGYTF
DNA: TGTGCCAGCAGCTTAAACTATGGCTACACCTTC

J: TRBJ1-2
V: TRBV18
size: -
D: -
CDR3: CASLTTGPGNYGYTF
DNA: TGTGCCAGCCTCACCACGGGTCCAGGGAACTATGGCTACACCTTC

J: TRBJ1-2
V: TRBV3-1
size: many
D: -
CDR3: CASSQVRGVYGYTF
DNA: TGTGCCAGCAGCCAAGTCCGGGGTGTCTATGGCTACACCTTC

J: TRBJ2-7
V: TRBV11-2
size: -
D: TRBD2
CDR3: CASSLWASGYEQYF
DNA: TGTGCCAGCAGCTTATGGGCTAGCGGCTACGAGCAGTACTTC

J: TRBJ1-6
V: TRBV27
size: many
D: -
CDR3: CASSLSRQFGNNSPLHF
DNA: TGTGCCAGCAGTTTATCGAGACAGTTCGGTAACAATTCACCCCTCCACTTT

J: TRBJ2-3
V: TRBV7-2
size: many
D: TRBD2
CDR3: CASSLKSGSGDTQYF
DNA: TGTGCCAGCAGCTTAAAGAGCGGGAGTGGAGATACGCAGTATTTT

J: TRBJ2-2
V: TRBV2
size: few
D: -
CDR3: CASSERVGMGKNTGELFF
DNA: TGTGCCAGCAGTGAAAGGGTGGGGATGGGAAAGAACACCGGGGAGCTGTTTTTT

J: TRBJ1-5
V: TRBV29-1
size: many
D: -
CDR3: CSVGEVGSWSPQHF
DNA: TGCAGCGTTGGTGAGGTGGGGTCATGGAGCCCCCAGCATTTT

J: TRBJ2-5
V: TRBV7-3
size: -
D: -
CDR3: CASSPNPFLGTQYF
DNA: TGTGCCAGCAGCCCTAATCCCTTCCTTGGAACCCAGTACTTC

J: TRBJ2-7
V: TRBV12-5
size: few
D: -
CDR3: CASGPERKSSYEQYF
DNA: TGTGCTAGTGGTCCAGAGCGGAAGAGCTCCTACGAGCAGTACTTC

J: TRBJ2-7
V: TRBV19
size: -
D: -
CDR3: CASSWVIGRTTYEQYF
DNA: TGTGCCAGTAGCTGGGTTATAGGGCGGACCACCTACGAGCAGTACTTC

J: TRBJ2-1
V: TRBV12-3/TRBV12-4
size: many
D: TRBD2
CDR3: CASSPASGYNEQFF
DNA: TGTGCCAGCAGCCCCGCTAGCGGTTACAATGAGCAGTTCTTC

J: TRBJ1-1
V: TRBV5-5
size: many
D: -
CDR3: CASSPLPDRAFEAFF
DNA: TGTGCCAGCAGCCCCCTCCCGGACAGAGCTTTTGAAGCTTTCTTT

J: TRBJ1-1
V: TRBV7-2
size: many
D: -
CDR3: CASSLDREAFF
DNA: TGTGCCAGCAGCTTAGACAGGGAGGCTTTCTTT

J: TRBJ2-1
V: TRBV20-1
size: -
D: -
CDR3: CSAVGAYNEQFF
DNA: TGCAGTGCCGTAGGGGCGTACAATGAGCAGTTCTTC

J: TRBJ2-7
V: TRBV7-3
size: many
D: TRBD1
CDR3: CASSLIDRGEQYF
DNA: TGTGCCAGCAGCTTAATTGACAGGGGAGAGCAGTACTTC

J: TRBJ2-2
V: TRBV5-4
size: -
D: -
CDR3: CASSSTRLGTGELFF
DNA: TGTGCCAGCAGCTCCACCCGACTGGGCACCGGGGAGCTGTTTTTT

J: TRBJ2-5
V: TRBV11-3
size: many
D: TRBD2
CDR3: CASSPGLAGYQETQYF
DNA: TGTGCCAGCAGCCCAGGACTAGCGGGTTACCAAGAGACCCAGTACTTC

J: TRBJ2-5
V: TRBV6-1
size: many
D: -
CDR3: CASRRGAQETQYF
DNA: TGTGCCAGCAGACGGGGTGCCCAAGAGACCCAGTACTTC

J: TRBJ2-3
V: TRBV6-1
size: once
D: -
CDR3: CVSRANGSDTQYF
DNA: TGTGTCAGCAGGGCTAACGGATCAGATACGCAGTATTTT

J: TRBJ2-7
V: TRBV5-1
size: many
D: -
CDR3: CASSLEGIGYEQYF
DNA: TGCGCCAGCAGCTTGGAGGGTATCGGCTACGAGCAGTACTTC

J: TRBJ2-7
V: TRBV6-1
size: many
D: -
CDR3: CASSAYVGGSYEQYF
DNA: TGTGCCAGCAGTGCCTACGTAGGGGGCTCCTACGAGCAGTACTTC

J: TRBJ2-4
V: TRBV20-1
size: many
D: -
CDR3: CSVKRGLDIQYF
DNA: TGCAGTGTTAAACGGGGTTTGGACATTCAGTACTTC

J: TRBJ2-2
V: TRBV18
size: many
D: -
CDR3: CASFPRNTGELFF
DNA: TGTGCCAGCTTCCCGCGGAACACCGGGGAGCTGTTTTTT

J: TRBJ2-5
V: TRBV27
size: many
D: -
CDR3: CASSSYRGGETQYF
DNA: TGTGCCAGCAGTTCCTACAGGGGGGGGGAGACCCAGTACTTC

J: TRBJ2-7
V: TRBV19
size: -
D: TRBD1
CDR3: CASSLQGTGRYEQYF
DNA: TGTGCCAGTAGTCTCCAAGGGACAGGTCGCTACGAGCAGTACTTC

J: TRBJ1-3
V: TRBV2
size: -
D: -
CDR3: CASSAEPAGNTIYF
DNA: TGTGCCAGCAGTGCAGAACCCGCCGGAAACACCATATATTTT

J: TRBJ2-5
V: TRBV6-5
size: many
D: TRBD2
CDR3: CASSYSIGTSGGGGETQYF
DNA: TGTGCCAGCAGTTACTCGATAGGCACTAGCGGAGGGGGAGGAGAGACCCAGTACTTC

J: TRBJ2-3
V: TRBV5-4
size: -
D: -
CDR3: CASSPQGPGGTDTQYF
DNA: TGTGCCAGCAGCCCCCAAGGACCCGGAGGCACAGATACGCAGTATTTT

J: TRBJ2-7
V: TRBV6-1
size: few
D: -
CDR3: CASSVRGVHYEQYF
DNA: TGTGCCAGCAGTGTTAGGGGGGTTCACTACGAGCAGTACTTC

J: TRBJ1-2
V: TRBV6-1
size: many
D: -
CDR3: CASSNRAGYTF
DNA: TGTGCCAGCAGCAACCGGGCTGGCTACACCTTC

J: TRBJ1-2
V: TRBV12-3/TRBV12-4
size: many
D: TRBD1
CDR3: CASSRDRSNYGYTF
DNA: TGTGCCAGCAGCCGGGACAGATCTAACTATGGCTACACCTTC

J: TRBJ2-7
V: TRBV2
size: many
D: -
CDR3: CASSERGHQSSYEQYF
DNA: TGTGCCAGCAGTGAACGGGGACACCAAAGCTCCTACGAGCAGTACTTC

J: TRBJ1-5
V: TRBV20-1
size: -
D: -
CDR3: CSAAAGLYQPQHF
DNA: TGCAGTGCGGCGGCAGGGCTTTATCAGCCCCAGCATTTT

J: TRBJ2-3
V: TRBV10-3
size: few
D: TRBD2
CDR3: CAIGSGLAGNPDTQYF
DNA: TGTGCCATCGGTTCGGGACTAGCGGGTAACCCCGATACGCAGTATTTT

J: TRBJ1-2
V: TRBV5-5
size: many
D: -
CDR3: CASSLHSNGALLDGYTF
DNA: TGTGCCAGCAGCTTGCATAGTAACGGGGCGCTTCTTGATGGCTACACCTTC